The 30 T cell receptor beta chains given below trace back to one sample, sequenced in a study of blood T cell repertoires in COVID-19. TCRdb keeps only in-frame clones here, not all; method: immunoSEQ multiplex PCR. In the table there are hundreds of thousands of clones, around four fifths of which are singletons. Sequenced input: peripheral blood. The receptors were sampled from a woman aged 45-65 years with acute or convalescent COVID-19.

The chain uses TRBV11-2 and TRBJ2-2; a weak D match, TRBD2 (6 bases). Germline V gives CDR1 SGHAT, CDR2 FQNNGV. The CDR3 has 13 amino acids. V was pared by 4 bases and J by 8 bases, with 11 bases between. CDR3 DNA: TGTGCCAGCAGCTCCAATCGGGGGGGGGAGCTGTTTTTT. It specifies CASSSNRGGELFF.

This clone was counted once. This chain connects TRBV5-4 to TRBJ2-5; tentative D call: TRBD2 (6 bases). The CDR3 has 16 amino acids. The germline CDR1 and CDR2 sequences are SGHNT and YYREEE (reference sequence). V lost 6 bases and J lost 0, with 18 bases in between. The CDR3 loop reads CASNSGGLADQETQYF. CDR3 nucleotide sequence: TGTGCCAGCAACTCTGGAGGGTTAGCGGACCAAGAGACCCAGTACTTC. The whole variable domain, remainder taken from reference TRBV5-4 and TRBJ2-5, is ETGVTQSPTHLIKTRGQQVTLRCSSQSGHNTVSWYQQALGQGPQFIFQYYREEENGRGNFPPRFSGLQFPNYSSELNVNALELDDSALYLCASNSGGLADQETQYFGPGTRLLVL.

V and J are TRBV5-6 and TRBJ2-1; possible D gene TRBD2, 5 bases. The CDR3 runs to 12 residues. Germline CDR1 SGHDT, CDR2 YYEEEE. Trimming stripped 4 bases from V and 13 bases from J, with 15 bases between. The CDR3 DNA reads TGTGCCAGCAGCCAACTGCTGGCGGGCCAGTTCTTC. It encodes CASSQLLAGQFF.

This clone came up a few times. The rearrangement joins TRBV7-9 to TRBJ1-2, with D possibly being TRBD1 (5 bases). CDR1 and CDR2 (germline): SEHNR, FQNEAQ (reference sequence). This CDR3 spans 14 amino acids. V lost 5 bases and J 2 bases, leaving 12 bases between the germline ends. CDR3 sequence (DNA): TGTGCCAGCAGCCCCCGGGGGACCAACTATGGCTACACCTTC. It codes for CASSPRGTNYGYTF.

The gene calls are TRBV7-6 and TRBJ1-5; no clear D. In germline, CDR1 is SGHVS, CDR2 FNYEAQ. V was clipped by 5 bases and J by 7 bases, with 9 bases between them. This CDR3 spans 12 amino acids. The chain's CDR3 is CASSGDGQPQHF. DNA of the CDR3: TGTGCCAGCAGCGGAGACGGGCAGCCCCAGCATTTT. Based on the CDR3 plus reference TRBV7-6 and TRBJ1-5, the full variable domain is GAGVSQSPRYKVTKRGQDVALRCDPISGHVSLYWYRQALGQGPEFLTYFNYEAQQDKSGLPNDRFSAERPEGSISTLTIQRTEQRDSAMYRCASSGDGQPQHFGDGTRLSIL.

The chain has TRBV14 and TRBJ2-7; possible D gene TRBD1, 5 bases. The CDR3 totals 18 residues. V shed 3 bases and J shed 7 bases, with 28 bases lying between them. CDR1 is SGHDN and CDR2 is FVKESK in the germline V gene. CDR3 bases: TGTGCCAGCAGCCAGACTTGGGCGAGAACAAGCGCCCCAGGGGAGCAGTACTTC. Protein sequence: CASSQTWARTSAPGEQYF.

The chain has TRBV12-3 or TRBV12-4 and TRBJ1-2; D perhaps matches TRBD1 (6 bases). The CDR3 loop spans 13 amino acids. Trimming shortened V by 4 bases and J by 5 bases, and 11 bases separated the two germline ends. CDR3 loop: CASSSGQTYGYTF. CDR3 nucleotide sequence: TGTGCCAGCAGTTCAGGACAGACTTATGGCTACACCTTC.

Of note for this clone: A junction end diverges from the germline sequence, so it may reflect a read error. This rearrangement joins TRBV2 to TRBJ2-1; TRBD1 matches at 7 bases. The CDR3 loop spans 14 amino acids. Germline V lookup: CDR1 SNHLY, CDR2 FYNNEI. CDR3 region: CASIEQGTYNEQFF. CDR3 sequence (DNA): TGTGCCAGCATTGAACAGGGGACCTACAATGAGCAGTTCTTC.

The chain has TRBV7-2 and TRBJ2-1; D perhaps matches TRBD2 (6 bases). Per the germline V gene, CDR1 is SGHTA and CDR2 is FQGNSA. This CDR3 has 13 amino acids. V gave up 3 bases and J gave up 5 bases, with 8 bases separating them. The CDR3 DNA sequence: TGTGCCAGCAGCTTGGCGGGGAACAATGAGCAGTTCTTC. Translated: CASSLAGNNEQFF.

The rearrangement joins TRBV30 to TRBJ2-5; 16 nucleotides match TRBD2. The CDR3 is 16 amino acids. V lost 2 bases to trimming and J lost 2 bases; unmatched junction nucleotides: 2. The germline V gene has CDR1 GTSNPN and CDR2 SVGIG (reference sequence). In nucleotides, the CDR3 is TGTGCCTGGAGTCCGGGACTAGCGGGAGGGCAAGAGACCCAGTACTTC. Translation: CAWSPGLAGGQETQYF. Supplemented by reference TRBV30 and TRBJ2-5, the full variable domain reads SQTIHQWPATLVQPVGSPLSLECTVEGTSNPNLYWYRQAAGRGLQLLFYSVGIGQISSEVPQNLSASRPQDRQFILSSKKLLLSDSGFYLCAWSPGLAGGQETQYFGPGTRLLVL.

This chain uses TRBV15 with TRBJ1-2; TRBD1 aligns across 9 bases. Germline-derived CDR1 and CDR2 are LNHNV and YYDKDF (reference sequence). Trimming took 6 bases from V and 4 from J; bases not matched to a gene: 6. This CDR3 region has 14 residues. CDR3 loop: CATREGQGVYGYTF. The CDR3, as DNA: TGTGCCACCAGGGAGGGACAGGGCGTCTATGGCTACACCTTC.

The chain has TRBV3-1 (or the pseudogene TRBV3-2) and TRBJ2-1, with 7 bases that match TRBD2. This CDR3 contains 16 residues. Losses at the gene ends were 2 bases for V and 0 bases for J; bases not matched to a gene: 4. Germline assignment: CDR1 LGHDT and CDR2 YNNKEL (reference sequence). CDR3 sequence (DNA): TGTGCCAGCAGCCAAACTAGCGACAGCTCCTACAATGAGCAGTTCTTC. It codes for CASSQTSDSSYNEQFF.

The V call is TRBV28, the J call TRBJ1-5, with no clear D. CDR1 and CDR2 (germline): MDHEN, SYDVKM. This CDR3 region has 13 residues. Trimming left V 8 bases short and J 5 bases short, with 13 bases between. CDR3 amino acids: CASWRNLDQPQHF. The CDR3 nucleotides are TGTGCCAGCTGGCGGAACTTGGATCAGCCCCAGCATTTT.

CDR3 amino acids: CASSSTAGLTDTQYF. DNA of the CDR3: TGTGCCAGCAGCTCGACTGCGGGGCTCACAGATACGCAGTATTTT. This rearrangement joins TRBV4-2 to TRBJ2-3, with TRBD2 as a possible D gene (6 bases). The CDR3 spans 15 residues. Germline V lookup: CDR1 LGHNA, CDR2 YNFKEQ. Trimming removed 5 bases at V and 2 bases at J, with 14 bases between.

This sequence joins TRBV27 and TRBJ2-5; TRBD2 matches at 13 bases. The germline CDR1 and CDR2 sequences are MNHEY and SMNVEV (reference sequence). The CDR3 loop spans 15 amino acids. The junction had 5 bases not matched to a gene; V was cut back by 5 bases and J by 5 bases. Here the CDR3 reads CASSPLAGGWETQYF. CDR3 sequence (DNA): TGTGCCAGCAGTCCACTAGCGGGAGGGTGGGAGACCCAGTACTTC.

This clone was seen many times. The chain is built from TRBV6-1 and TRBJ1-1; 7 bases map to TRBD1. The CDR3 has 17 residues. CDR1 and CDR2 (germline): MNHNS, SASEGT. V shed 1 base and J 1 base; nucleotides not matched to a gene: 9. The CDR3 region is CASSEGTTGWGNTEAFF. The CDR3 DNA reads as TGTGCCAGCAGTGAAGGGACGACAGGGTGGGGGAACACTGAAGCTTTCTTT.

The gene calls are TRBV6-2 or TRBV6-3 and TRBJ2-1; TRBD2 agrees at 9 bases. CDR3 length: 15 amino acids. Germline CDR1 and CDR2: MNHEY and SVGEGT. With V trimmed by 5 bases and J by 2 bases, 4 bases remained unmatched. The CDR3 DNA reads TGTGCCAGCAGTGAGGCGGGAGGGGCCTACAATGAGCAGTTCTTC. Amino acids: CASSEAGGAYNEQFF.

V usage is TRBV10-3 and J usage is TRBJ2-7; 8 positions match TRBD2. CDR1 is ENHRY and CDR2 is SYGVKD in the germline V gene. J lost 2 bases, V lost 6 bases, and 9 bases had no gene match. CDR3 length: 15 residues. Here the CDR3 DNA reads TGTGCCATCAGCCCCGGAGCGGGAGCCACCTACGAGCAGTACTTC. It yields the protein CAISPGAGATYEQYF.

This clone is categorized as medium-sized. The chain recombines TRBV7-2 with TRBJ1-6; no clear D gene. Germline V gene data show CDR1 as SGHTA and CDR2 as FQGNSA. The V end was cut by 4 bases, the J end by 5 bases, with 21 bases between. There are 18 residues in the CDR3. The CDR3 bases are TGTGCCAGCAGCTCACCCAGGCGACGGGGAGGAAATAATTCACCCCTCCACTTT. Its protein is CASSSPRRRGGNNSPLHF.

This chain links TRBV24-1 with TRBJ2-7; 7 bases are shared with TRBD2. Germline-derived CDR1 and CDR2 are KGHDR and SFDVKD. The CDR3 length is 13 residues. J gave up 9 bases and V 0 bases, and 4 bases lay outside the gene matches. CDR3 region: CATSDLTWGGQYF. The CDR3 nucleotides are TGTGCCACCAGTGATTTGACATGGGGGGGGCAGTACTTC.

The rearrangement links TRBV28 to TRBJ2-7; the match to TRBD1 covers 10 bases. The CDR3 contains 14 residues. The V gene's germline CDR1 is MDHEN and CDR2 SYDVKM. V was pared by 8 bases and J by 1 base, with 5 bases of the junction left unmatched. CDR3 DNA: TGTGCCAGCCTTGGACAGGGGGTTTCCTACGAGCAGTACTTC. This encodes CASLGQGVSYEQYF. Filled out from reference TRBV28 and TRBJ2-7, the complete variable domain reads DVKVTQSSRYLVKRTGEKVFLECVQDMDHENMFWYRQDPGLGLRLIYFSYDVKMKEKGDIPEGYSVSREKKERFSLILESASTNQTSMYLCASLGQGVSYEQYFGPGTRLTVT.

The rearrangement links TRBV28 to TRBJ1-2; TRBD1 is a possible D gene (5 bases). Trimming removed 6 bases from V and 8 bases from J, with 13 bases in between. There are 12 residues in the CDR3. Germline V gene sequence: CDR1 MDHEN, CDR2 SYDVKM. The CDR3 loop is CASRETGRGYTF. The CDR3 nucleotides are TGTGCCAGCAGGGAAACAGGTCGCGGCTACACCTTC.

The V gene is TRBV7-2, the J gene TRBJ1-2; 7 nucleotides line up with TRBD1. With V trimmed by 5 bases and J by 7 bases, 13 bases remained unmatched. The CDR3 runs to 15 residues. Germline assignment: CDR1 SGHTA and CDR2 FQGNSA. CDR3 in DNA: TGTGCCAGCAGCGAACGGACAGGACGGGTGGGTGGCTACACCTTC. This gives the protein CASSERTGRVGGYTF.

The chain links TRBV6-6 to TRBJ2-5; D possibly corresponds to TRBD1 (6 bases). V lost 5 bases and J 5 bases, leaving 15 bases between the germline ends. CDR1 and CDR2 (germline): MNHNY, SVGAGI (reference sequence). The CDR3 runs to 14 residues. The CDR3 loop reads CASSPIQGGETQYF. CDR3 in DNA: TGTGCCAGCAGTCCGATACAGGGCGGGGAGACCCAGTACTTC.

The gene calls are TRBV7-2 and TRBJ2-3; 14 bases fit TRBD2. Looked up from germline, CDR1 is SGHTA and CDR2 is FQGNSA. The CDR3 consists of 15 residues. V lost 5 bases to trimming and J lost 8 bases; unmatched junction nucleotides: 6. The CDR3 coding sequence is TGTGCCAGCAGCCCGACTAGCGGGAGGGTCGGTACGCAGTATTTT. Amino acid sequence: CASSPTSGRVGTQYF.

This clone was counted between two and nine times. This chain uses TRBV7-8 with TRBJ2-1; TRBD2 matches at 13 bases. The CDR3 spans 16 residues. Trimming at V came to 8 bases and at J to 5 bases, leaving 9 bases not matched to a gene. CDR1 and CDR2 (germline): SGHVS, FQNEAQ. Written as DNA, the CDR3 is TGTGCCAGCTACGGTAGCGGACTAGCGGGAGACAATGAGCAGTTCTTC. Translation: CASYGSGLAGDNEQFF.

J is TRBJ2-1 and V is TRBV24-1, with 8 bases lining up with TRBD1. The length of the CDR3 is 18 residues. The J segment lost 4 bases and the V segment lost 3 bases, leaving 13 bases of the junction unmatched. The germline V gene has CDR1 KGHDR and CDR2 SFDVKD. The CDR3: CATSDTPGQGIAYNEQFF. The CDR3 DNA sequence: TGTGCCACCAGTGATACTCCCGGACAGGGAATCGCTTACAATGAGCAGTTCTTC.

The count of this clone is one. This chain uses TRBV5-1 with TRBJ2-1; D ambiguous. The CDR3 consists of 16 residues. Germline-derived CDR1 and CDR2 are SGHRS and YFSETQ. The germline V and J ends were trimmed by 0 bases and 0 bases, with 10 bases remaining between them. The CDR3 region is CASSLGAPSSYNEQFF. Written as DNA, the CDR3 is TGCGCCAGCAGCTTGGGAGCACCGAGCTCCTACAATGAGCAGTTCTTC.

The chain carries TRBV27 and TRBJ2-6, with D unclear. With 4 bases removed from V and 4 bases from J, the gap between germline ends came to 11 bases. Per the germline V gene, CDR1 is MNHEY and CDR2 is SMNVEV (reference sequence). The CDR3 length is 15 residues. CDR3: CASSSLLTGANVLTF. For the CDR3, the DNA is TGTGCCAGCAGTTCCCTCCTAACCGGGGCCAACGTCCTGACTTTC.

The chain employs TRBV2 and TRBJ2-2; a weak D match, TRBD1 (6 bases). The V and J ends lost 4 bases and 5 bases respectively, with 14 bases between them. The CDR3 is 15 residues long. Per germline, CDR1 SNHLY and CDR2 FYNNEI. The CDR3 DNA is TGTGCCAGCAGTGGTAGGGCCCAGGGGACCGGGGAGCTGTTTTTT. It codes for CASSGRAQGTGELFF.